The text below deals with one TCR beta chain. The data originate from a study of blood T cell repertoires in COVID-19. Per the original data handling: By means of reference gene primer amplification, nucleated cell counts were estimated. Clones were sequenced by immunoSEQ multiplex PCR, and TCRdb holds only the in-frame ones, with some missing. That table furnishes V, J and clone size, whereas the DNA furnished D and trimming. The sample yields around 300,000 clones, 90% seen once. Germline V gene data show CDR1 as SGHRS and CDR2 as YFSETQ. This CDR3 has 14 residues. After removal of 5 bases from V and 5 bases from J, the junction contained 8 bases not matched to a gene.

This TCR was sampled from a woman under 30 with acute COVID-19. The V gene is TRBV5-1, the J gene TRBJ2-5; 8 bases agree with TRBD1. Sequenced material: PBMCs or T cells enriched from blood (not recorded which). The CDR3 bases are TGCGCCAGCAGGCAGGGGGCCCAGGGGGAGACCCAGTACTTC. Translating it yields CASRQGAQGETQYF.